The present T cell receptor (beta chain) was sequenced within a study of identical twins. Each CDR3 protein is one row after TCRdb ran MiXCR on the 5' RACE reads. This sample has about 200,000 distinct CDR3 sequences, with less than 8% found just once. This CDR3 contains 16 residues. Germline V gene sequence: CDR1 MDHEN, CDR2 SYDVKM. The germline V and J ends were trimmed by 4 bases and 9 bases, with 19 bases remaining between them. This clonotype showed up just a few times. The same data also contributed to another study, on yellow fever vaccine responses in identical twins.

The chain carries TRBV28 and TRBJ1-6; unclear D gene. Sequencing used memory (CD45RO+) T cells sorted from blood. The source is a woman under 30 in good health. The CDR3 DNA is TGTGCCAGCAGTTCCCCAGCAGTGGGTGGCGGTTCACCCCTCCACTTT. Its protein is CASSSPAVGGGSPLHF.